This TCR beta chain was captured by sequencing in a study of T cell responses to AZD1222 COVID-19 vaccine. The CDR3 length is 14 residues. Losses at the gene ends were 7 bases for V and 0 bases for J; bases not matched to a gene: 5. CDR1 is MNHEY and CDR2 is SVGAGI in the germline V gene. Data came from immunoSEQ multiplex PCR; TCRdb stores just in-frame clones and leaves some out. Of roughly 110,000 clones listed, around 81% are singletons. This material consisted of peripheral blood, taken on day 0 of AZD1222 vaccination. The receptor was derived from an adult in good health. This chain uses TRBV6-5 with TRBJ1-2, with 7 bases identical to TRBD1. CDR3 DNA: TGTGCCAGCACCCAGACAGGGACTAACTATGGCTACACCTTC. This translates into CASTQTGTNYGYTF.